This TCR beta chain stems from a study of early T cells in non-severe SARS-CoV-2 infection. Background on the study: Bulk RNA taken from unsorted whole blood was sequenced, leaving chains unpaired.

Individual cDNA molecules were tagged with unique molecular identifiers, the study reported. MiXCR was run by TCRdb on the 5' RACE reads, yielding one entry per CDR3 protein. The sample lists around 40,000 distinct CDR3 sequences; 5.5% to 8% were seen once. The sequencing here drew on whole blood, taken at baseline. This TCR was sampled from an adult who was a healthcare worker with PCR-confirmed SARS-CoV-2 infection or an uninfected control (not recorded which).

The CDR3 sequence: CASSFQTGTNEKLFF. CDR3 coding DNA: TGTGCCAGCAGCTTCCAGACGGGGACTAATGAAAAACTGTTTTTT. The genes are TRBV5-4 and TRBJ1-4; D is unclear. CDR3 length: 15 amino acids. Trimming left V 2 bases short and J 2 bases short, with 10 bases between. The germline V gene encodes CDR1 SGHNT and CDR2 YYREEE (reference sequence).